Below, 26 T cell receptor beta chains from the same sample are listed, as sequenced in a study of post-analysis software for immune sequencing data. General observations from the study: The study found TRBV5-6, TRBV5-1 and TRBV20-1 among five or six TRBV segments more frequent in patients than controls.

These receptors have no known antigen. The authors incorporated unique molecular identifiers into the TCR beta cDNA libraries. TCRdb fed the PCR reads into MiXCR, producing one record per CDR3 protein. The sample has hundreds of thousands of distinct CDR3 sequences, around 27% seen once. Specimen: blood. Receptors originate from a girl aged 5-17 years with multiple sclerosis.

This clonotype was seen many times. The V call is TRBV5-1, the J call TRBJ2-5; no reliable D call. V lost 0 bases and J 4 bases, leaving 7 bases between the germline ends. This CDR3 spans 13 amino acids. CDR1 is SGHRS, CDR2 YFSETQ, per germline. In DNA form, the CDR3 reads TGCGCCAGCAGCTTGGAGCGTCGAGAGACCCAGTACTTC. The encoded protein is CASSLERRETQYF.

This clonotype was seen at least ten times. This chain links TRBV29-1 with TRBJ2-5, with 7 bases matching TRBD1. Germline V gene data show CDR1 as SQVTM and CDR2 as ANQGSEA. This CDR3 contains 14 residues. Losses at the gene ends were 6 bases for V and 2 bases for J; bases not matched to a gene: 9. CDR3 region: CSVSRQGLQETQYF. DNA for the CDR3: TGCAGCGTAAGCAGACAGGGCCTACAAGAGACCCAGTACTTC.

This clonotype has ten or more counts. The CDR3 spells CASSHGADKYNEQFF. The DNA of the CDR3 is TGTGCCAGCAGCCACGGGGCCGACAAATACAATGAGCAGTTCTTC. The gene calls are TRBV3-1 and TRBJ2-1, with D perhaps matching TRBD1 or TRBD2 (5 bases each). Germline CDR1 reads LGHDT; CDR2 reads YNNKEL (reference sequence). CDR3 length: 15 amino acids. Trimming took 3 bases from V and 4 from J, leaving 13 bases between them.

This clonotype was counted only a few times. The CDR3 spells CATSAPGLAGGNPYEQYF. The CDR3 bases are TGTGCCACCAGTGCACCGGGACTAGCGGGAGGGAACCCCTACGAGCAGTACTTC. V usage is TRBV24-1 and J usage is TRBJ2-7; 16 positions agree with TRBD2. Trimming at V came to 5 bases and at J to 2 bases, leaving 8 bases not matched to a gene. This CDR3 spans 18 amino acids. CDR1 is KGHDR, CDR2 SFDVKD, per germline.

The rearrangement uses TRBV5-1 and TRBJ1-2; D is possibly TRBD1 (5 bases). Trimming left V 2 bases short and J 6 bases short, with 11 bases between. Germline loops: CDR1 SGHRS, CDR2 YFSETQ. This CDR3 contains 13 residues. The CDR3 here is CASSLSGHHGYTF. The CDR3 DNA reads TGCGCCAGCAGCTTATCGGGGCATCATGGCTACACCTTC. The variable domain in full, with the rest retrieved from reference TRBV5-1 and TRBJ1-2, is KAGVTQTPRYLIKTRGQQVTLSCSPISGHRSVSWYQQTPGQGLQFLFEYFSETQRNKGNFPGRFSGRQFSNSRSEMNVSTLELGDSALYLCASSLSGHHGYTFGSGTRLTVV.

V is TRBV3-1 and J is TRBJ2-5; D tentatively fits TRBD1 or TRBD2 (6 bases each). The V and J ends lost 0 bases and 5 bases respectively, with 22 bases between them. Germline loops: CDR1 LGHDT, CDR2 YNNKEL (reference sequence). The CDR3 totals 18 residues. CDR3 protein: CASSQDGGTSIPGETQYF. The DNA of the CDR3 is TGTGCCAGCAGCCAAGATGGGGGGACATCTATCCCCGGGGAGACCCAGTACTTC.

This clonotype has only a few counts. This rearrangement joins TRBV21-1 to TRBJ2-3; whether TRBD1, the table's D call, matches the DNA was not checked. TRBV21-1 is annotated as a pseudogene. This CDR3 region has 17 residues. This CDR3 is CASSKEPEGANTDTQYF. Here the CDR3 DNA reads TGTGCCAGCAGCAAAGAGCCGGAGGGGGCAAACACAGATACGCAGTATTTT.

The V gene is TRBV7-2, the J gene TRBJ2-3; D is ambiguous. CDR3 length equals 14 residues. Trimming shortened V by 3 bases and J by 0 bases, and 7 bases separated the two germline ends. Germline V gives CDR1 SGHTA, CDR2 FQGNSA. This CDR3 reads CASSLWASTDTQYF. The CDR3 region has the DNA TGTGCCAGCAGCTTGTGGGCTAGCACAGATACGCAGTATTTT.

This clonotype was found a few times. The CDR3, as DNA: TGTGCCAGCAAAGAAAGGACAGGGAGAGACAATGAGCAGTTCTTC. Residues: CASKERTGRDNEQFF. The chain links TRBV6-5 to TRBJ2-1; 8 bases line up with TRBD1. The CDR3 is 15 amino acids. V trimming: 7 bases; J trimming: 5 bases; junction bases outside the gene matches: 10. Germline-derived CDR1 and CDR2 are MNHEY and SVGAGI.

V gene TRBV28 combines with J gene TRBJ2-7, with no clear D. Trimming took 7 bases from V and 6 from J, leaving 13 bases between them. The germline CDR1 and CDR2 sequences are MDHEN and SYDVKM. The CDR3 runs to 12 residues. CDR3 protein: CASISGLREQYF. The CDR3 DNA reads TGTGCCAGCATATCAGGCCTGCGCGAGCAGTACTTC. The full variable domain, in which reference TRBV28 and TRBJ2-7 provide the parts outside the CDR3, is DVKVTQSSRYLVKRTGEKVFLECVQDMDHENMFWYRQDPGLGLRLIYFSYDVKMKEKGDIPEGYSVSREKKERFSLILESASTNQTSMYLCASISGLREQYFGPGTRLTVT.

V and J are TRBV6-5 and TRBJ2-5; D is undetermined. The J call could be wrong; TRBJ2-7 is a better fit for the DNA end. The germline CDR1 and CDR2 sequences are MNHEY and SVGAGI. The CDR3 has 12 amino acids. The CDR3 sequence: CASSTINYEQYF. In DNA, the CDR3 is TGTGCCAGCAGTACCATAAACTACGAGCAGTACTTC.

This sequence joins TRBV12-3 or TRBV12-4 and TRBJ2-1; 10 bases map to TRBD2. V trimming: 3 bases; J trimming: 1 base; junction bases outside the gene matches: 12. CDR3 size: 19 residues. CDR3 sequence reads: CASSFLGLAVPGSYNEQFF. CDR3 coding DNA: TGTGCCAGCAGTTTTCTAGGACTAGCGGTCCCTGGGTCCTACAATGAGCAGTTCTTC.

This chain links TRBV6-1 with TRBJ2-5, with TRBD2 matching 7 bases. CDR1 is MNHNS, CDR2 SASEGT, per germline. This CDR3 has 13 amino acids. Trimming at V came to 5 bases and at J to 5 bases, leaving 5 bases not matched to a gene. CDR3 residues: CASSSLALETQYF. CDR3 nucleotides: TGTGCCAGCAGTTCACTAGCGTTGGAGACCCAGTACTTC.

The gene calls are TRBV10-3 and TRBJ1-1; possibly TRBD1 for D (6 bases). Germline V lookup: CDR1 ENHRY, CDR2 SYGVKD. V lost 6 bases and J 9 bases, leaving 17 bases between the germline ends. The CDR3 has 13 residues. The DNA of the CDR3 is TGTGCCATCAGGGGCCGGGACATCGGACAAGCTTTCTTT. Its translation: CAIRGRDIGQAFF.

The chain has TRBV10-3 and TRBJ1-2; TRBD1 aligns across 9 bases. V lost 3 bases, J lost 2 bases, and 4 bases stayed unmatched. CDR3 length equals 15 residues. Per germline, CDR1 ENHRY and CDR2 SYGVKD. In DNA, the CDR3 is TGTGCCATCAGTGATTTAGGACAGGGGAACTATGGCTACACCTTC. Its translation: CAISDLGQGNYGYTF.

As for this clonotype: At one end the junction does not follow the germline gene, possibly because of a read error. V and J are TRBV29-1 and TRBJ2-7; TRBD2 is a possible D gene (7 bases). Looked up from germline, CDR1 is SQVTM and CDR2 is ANQGSEA. The CDR3 has 14 residues. CDR3 region: CSVGGLGVGYGQYF. The CDR3 nucleotides are TGCAGCGTGGGGGGGCTCGGAGTGGGATACGGGCAGTACTTC.

Only a few counts were recorded for this clonotype. This sequence joins TRBV4-3 and TRBJ2-1; TRBD2 matches at 8 bases. This CDR3 region has 15 residues. The V gene end was trimmed by 5 bases and the J gene end by 3 bases; junction bases not matched to a gene: 6. Germline-derived CDR1 and CDR2 are LGHNA and YSLEER. CDR3 DNA: TGCGCCAGCAGCACCGGGAGGGCCGGCTACAATGAGCAGTTCTTC. It is translated as CASSTGRAGYNEQFF.

The rearrangement links TRBV5-6 to TRBJ1-2; D remains unclear. V lost 3 bases and J 3 bases, leaving 18 bases between the germline ends. CDR1 and CDR2 (germline): SGHDT, YYEEEE. The CDR3 has 16 residues. The CDR3 loop is CASSSVSRAGHYGYTF. Written as DNA, the CDR3 is TGTGCCAGCAGCTCGGTTTCCCGGGCTGGGCACTATGGCTACACCTTC.

This clonotype was counted once. This chain joins TRBV20-1 and TRBJ1-2; D not resolved. Between the trimmed V and J ends, which lost 6 bases and 6 bases, there was a span of 17 bases. The CDR3 covers 13 residues. Germline V gene lookup returns CDR1 DFQATT and CDR2 SNEGSKA (reference sequence). CDR3 residues: CSAEPGIGNGYTF. As DNA, the CDR3 is TGCAGTGCGGAGCCTGGGATCGGTAATGGCTACACCTTC.

V and J are TRBV29-1 and TRBJ2-1; 7 bases match TRBD2. CDR3 size: 14 residues. V was clipped by 7 bases and J by 2 bases; unmatched bases: 8. CDR1 SQVTM and CDR2 ANQGSEA come from the germline V gene. This chain's CDR3 is CSALPRGAYNEQFF. CDR3 nucleotide sequence: TGCAGCGCCCTACCCCGGGGGGCCTACAATGAGCAGTTCTTC.

This clonotype was observed many times. V is TRBV15 and J is TRBJ2-5, with a weak D call TRBD2 (6 bases). V lost 6 bases and J lost 0, with 8 bases in between. The germline V gene encodes CDR1 LNHNV and CDR2 YYDKDF (reference sequence). CDR3 length equals 13 residues. This chain's CDR3 is CATSGGDQETQYF. The CDR3 region has the DNA TGTGCCACCAGTGGAGGGGACCAAGAGACCCAGTACTTC. Drawing the rest from reference TRBV15 and TRBJ2-5, the complete variable domain is DAMVIQNPRYQVTQFGKPVTLSCSQTLNHNVMYWYQQKSSQAPKLLFHYYDKDFNNEADTPDNFQSRRPNTSFCFLDIRSPGLGDTAMYLCATSGGDQETQYFGPGTRLLVL.

The J gene is TRBJ2-7, the V gene TRBV12-3 or TRBV12-4; D is perhaps TRBD1 (5 bases). V was cut by 4 bases and J by 4 bases, with 8 bases left in between. The CDR3 runs 12 residues. The chain's CDR3 is CASSSGWYEQYF. The CDR3 nucleotides read TGTGCCAGCAGTTCAGGGTGGTACGAGCAGTACTTC.

This clonotype has more than one count but fewer than ten. This chain uses TRBV6-2 or TRBV6-3 with TRBJ2-4, with a weak D call TRBD1 (6 bases). CDR3 size: 16 residues. The germline CDR1 and CDR2 sequences are MNHEY and SVGEGT. The V and J ends lost 0 bases and 1 base respectively, with 10 bases between them. CDR3 in DNA: TGTGCCAGCAGTTACTCGAACAGGGACGCCAAAAACATTCAGTACTTC. Translated: CASSYSNRDAKNIQYF.

In this sample, this clonotype turned up a few times. The V gene is TRBV7-2, the J gene TRBJ2-5; D perhaps matches TRBD1 (6 bases). Looked up from germline, CDR1 is SGHTA and CDR2 is FQGNSA. Trimming stripped 5 bases from V and 2 bases from J, with 18 bases between. CDR3 length equals 16 residues. The CDR3 is CASSQAGGAWQETQYF. CDR3 nucleotides: TGTGCCAGCAGCCAGGCTGGGGGCGCTTGGCAAGAGACCCAGTACTTC.

This clonotype has a handful of counts. This sequence joins TRBV9 and TRBJ2-1; no reliable D call. Trimming removed 3 bases at V and 8 bases at J, with 9 bases between. The CDR3 loop spans 12 amino acids. Per the germline V gene, CDR1 is SGDLS and CDR2 is YYNGEE. CDR3 sequence reads: CASSALGYEQFF. DNA for the CDR3: TGTGCCAGCAGCGCCCTTGGGTATGAGCAGTTCTTC.

This clonotype has a count of ten or more. This chain joins TRBV7-2 and TRBJ1-1; tentative D call: TRBD1 (6 bases). The CDR3 runs 14 residues. Germline values: CDR1 SGHTA, CDR2 FQGNSA. Trimming took 5 bases from V and 6 from J, leaving 16 bases between them. The CDR3 is CASSQGSRVAEAFF. The CDR3 bases are TGTGCCAGCAGCCAGGGGTCTCGGGTAGCTGAAGCTTTCTTT.